This T cell receptor (beta chain) is drawn from a study of tumor-infiltrating lymphocytes in glioblastoma multiforme. Multiple V-beta primers and a C-beta primer amplified TCRB from RNA. TCRdb ran MiXCR on the multiplex PCR reads and lists one entry per CDR3 protein. The sample has approximately 15,000 distinct CDR3 sequences, 55% to 85% seen once. Germline CDR1 is SQVTM and CDR2 is ANQGSEA. CDR3 length equals 16 residues. V was shortened by 0 bases and J by 2 bases, with 14 bases between the two germline ends. A word on this clonotype: Its target is unknown. A much larger clone is a single base away; this may be a read error.

Study results and caveats: Just one glioblastoma patient contributed to the TCR-mutation comparison. RNA-based TCR sequencing may distort clone frequencies, since cells carry unequal TCR transcript numbers. T cells were not sorted into functional subsets.

Sequences were obtained from brain tumor tissue. The chain links TRBV29-1 to TRBJ2-1, with D perhaps TRBD1 or TRBD2 (5 bases each). The sequence was obtained from a male donor with glioblastoma. The CDR3 protein is CSVEDPERGTYNEQFF. CDR3 coding DNA: TGCAGCGTTGAAGACCCGGAGAGGGGAACCTACAATGAGCAGTTCTTC.